The 31 T cell receptor beta chains reported below all come from one sample, sequenced in a study of blood T cell repertoires in COVID-19. The table came from immunoSEQ multiplex PCR; TCRdb's copy has only in-frame clones and leaves some out. The sample lists about 52,000 clones; roughly 86% were seen once. What was sequenced was peripheral blood. The receptors come from a woman older than 75 with acute or convalescent COVID-19.

The chain combines TRBV2 with TRBJ1-2; D is unresolved. The germline gives CDR1 SNHLY, CDR2 FYNNEI. This CDR3 has 12 residues. The germline V and J ends were trimmed by 5 bases and 8 bases, with 12 bases remaining between them. The CDR3 protein is CASSFTAGGYTF. Written as DNA, the CDR3 is TGTGCCAGCAGTTTTACAGCTGGCGGCTACACCTTC. Combining the CDR3 with reference TRBV2 and TRBJ1-2 gives the whole variable domain EPEVTQTPSHQVTQMGQEVILRCVPISNHLYFYWYRQILGQKVEFLVSFYNNEISEKSEIFDDQFSVERPDGSNFTLKIRSTKLEDSAMYFCASSFTAGGYTFGSGTRLTVV.

The rearrangement links TRBV6-6 to TRBJ1-2; unclear D gene. This CDR3 has 15 amino acids. Germline V gives CDR1 MNHNY, CDR2 SVGAGI (reference sequence). Trimming removed 6 bases at V and 4 bases at J, with 18 bases between. The CDR3 bases are TGTGCCAGCAGCCTCCTTTCCGCAGTGCCCTATGGCTACACCTTC. It encodes CASSLLSAVPYGYTF.

The chain combines TRBV19 with TRBJ2-6, with a tentative D call TRBD1 (5 bases). Germline assignment: CDR1 LNHDA and CDR2 SQIVND (reference sequence). This CDR3 is 15 amino acids long. Trimming took off 5 bases at V and 2 bases at J, with 10 bases between the two ends. The CDR3 loop reads CASSPRATGANVLTF. The CDR3 DNA sequence: TGTGCCAGTAGTCCCAGGGCGACTGGGGCCAACGTCCTGACTTTC. Full variable domain (remainder filled in from reference TRBV19 and TRBJ2-6): DGGITQSPKYLFRKEGQNVTLSCEQNLNHDAMYWYRQDPGQGLRLIYYSQIVNDFQKGDIAEGYSVSREKKESFPLTVTSAQKNPTAFYLCASSPRATGANVLTFGAGSRLTVL.

V and J are TRBV5-4 and TRBJ2-2; 10 bases are shared with TRBD1. With 5 bases clipped from V and 4 bases from J, the junction kept 2 bases outside the gene matches. The CDR3 has 14 amino acids. The germline gives CDR1 SGHNT, CDR2 YYREEE (reference sequence). The DNA for the CDR3 is TGTGCCAGCAGACGGGACAGGGGCACCGGGGAGCTGTTTTTT. Its protein is CASRRDRGTGELFF.

This chain uses TRBV7-6 with TRBJ1-2, with D unclear. Germline V CDR1 and CDR2: SGHVS, FNYEAQ. The CDR3 is 13 residues long. V lost 0 bases to trimming and J lost 3 bases, with 5 bases between them. In nucleotides, the CDR3 is TGTGCCAGCAGCTTAGCAGGAGACTATGGCTACACCTTC. Protein product: CASSLAGDYGYTF.

The chain is built from TRBV24-1 and TRBJ2-6, with 7 bases fitting TRBD1. Germline loops: CDR1 KGHDR, CDR2 SFDVKD. The CDR3 has 18 amino acids. Unmatched junction bases numbered 13, after V lost 9 bases and J lost 0 bases. The CDR3 DNA is TGTGCCACCCATACCCTGACAGGGAATTCCTCTGGGGCCAACGTCCTGACTTTC. Translated: CATHTLTGNSSGANVLTF.

The chain carries TRBV6-1 and TRBJ1-5; D is possibly TRBD1 (5 bases). With 2 bases removed from V and 9 bases from J, the gap between germline ends came to 11 bases. There are 13 residues in the CDR3. Germline V gene lookup returns CDR1 MNHNS and CDR2 SASEGT. CDR3 DNA: TGTGCCAGCAGTGAAACAGGCATTCGGCCCCAGCATTTT. Residues: CASSETGIRPQHF.

The chain combines TRBV19 with TRBJ1-1, with D perhaps matching TRBD1 (5 bases). This CDR3 has 13 residues. The germline V and J ends were trimmed by 2 bases and 7 bases, with 11 bases remaining between them. Germline V CDR1 and CDR2: LNHDA, SQIVND (reference sequence). CDR3 amino acids: CASSISGRGEAFF. As DNA, the CDR3 is TGTGCCAGTAGTATATCGGGGAGGGGTGAAGCTTTCTTT.

Written as DNA, the CDR3 is TGTGCCAGCAGCCCAGTCCCGGGACAGGGGGCAGACACTGAAGCTTTCTTT. The encoded protein is CASSPVPGQGADTEAFF. The chain has TRBV7-9 and TRBJ1-1, with TRBD1 identical over 12 bases. V trimming: 5 bases; J trimming: 3 bases; junction bases outside the gene matches: 10. From germline, CDR1 is SEHNR and CDR2 FQNEAQ (reference sequence). CDR3 length: 17 residues. Combining the CDR3 with reference TRBV7-9 and TRBJ1-1 gives the whole variable domain DTGVSQNPRHKITKRGQNVTFRCDPISEHNRLYWYRQTLGQGPEFLTYFQNEAQLEKSRLLSDRFSAERPKGSFSTLEIQRTEQGDSAMYLCASSPVPGQGADTEAFFGQGTRLTVV.

The rearrangement links TRBV5-1 to TRBJ2-5; a weak D match, TRBD2 (6 bases). Trimming took off 4 bases at V and 5 bases at J, with 15 bases between the two ends. From germline, CDR1 is SGHRS and CDR2 YFSETQ. This CDR3 is built from 14 residues. CDR3 in amino acids: CASSLMRGAETQYF. In nucleotides, the CDR3 is TGCGCCAGCAGCCTGATGCGCGGGGCTGAGACCCAGTACTTC.

V usage is TRBV28 and J usage is TRBJ2-5; 11 bases are a match to TRBD2. CDR3 length: 15 amino acids. Germline lookup yields CDR1 MDHEN and CDR2 SYDVKM. Losses at the gene ends were 5 bases for V and 4 bases for J; bases not matched to a gene: 6. The CDR3: CASSSTSGGRETQYF. CDR3 sequence (DNA): TGTGCCAGCAGTAGCACTAGCGGGGGACGAGAGACCCAGTACTTC. Drawing the rest from reference TRBV28 and TRBJ2-5, the complete variable domain is DVKVTQSSRYLVKRTGEKVFLECVQDMDHENMFWYRQDPGLGLRLIYFSYDVKMKEKGDIPEGYSVSREKKERFSLILESASTNQTSMYLCASSSTSGGRETQYFGPGTRLLVL.

The chain uses TRBV21-1 and TRBJ1-5; the table's D call, TRBD1, has no DNA check behind it. TRBV21-1 is a pseudogene segment. This CDR3 comprises 14 residues. This CDR3 is CAQVRDRQNQPQHF. In DNA, the CDR3 is TGTGCCCAAGTCCGGGACAGGCAAAATCAGCCCCAGCATTTT.

This chain connects TRBV11-3 to TRBJ2-5; 14 bases are shared with TRBD2. Germline CDR1 and CDR2: SGHNT and YENEEA. CDR3 size: 17 residues. Losses at the gene ends were 3 bases for V and 3 bases for J; bases not matched to a gene: 6. The CDR3 DNA reads as TGTGCCAGCAGCTTTTATGGGACTAGCGGGGGAGAAGAGACCCAGTACTTC. The encoded protein is CASSFYGTSGGEETQYF. Supplemented by reference TRBV11-3 and TRBJ2-5, the full variable domain reads EAGVVQSPRYKIIEKKQPVAFWCNPISGHNTLYWYLQNLGQGPELLIRYENEEAVDDSQLPKDRFSAERLKGVDSTLKIQPAELGDSAVYLCASSFYGTSGGEETQYFGPGTRLLVL.

This clone occurred once. The DNA for the CDR3 is TGCGCCAGCAGCTTGGAGGGGACTAGCGGGGAGACCCAGTACTTC. It is translated as CASSLEGTSGETQYF. The chain uses TRBV5-1 and TRBJ2-5; 12 positions agree with TRBD2. The CDR3 has 15 residues. Germline trimming cut 0 bases from V and 5 bases from J; bases unmatched to any gene: 2. CDR1 is SGHRS and CDR2 is YFSETQ in the germline V gene.

This chain uses TRBV27 with TRBJ2-1, with TRBD2 identical over 11 bases. The length of the CDR3 is 15 residues. The junction had 2 bases not matched to a gene; V was cut back by 5 bases and J by 2 bases. CDR1 MNHEY and CDR2 SMNVEV come from the germline V gene (reference sequence). For the CDR3, the DNA is TGTGCCAGCAGTACTAGCGGGAGCACCTACAATGAGCAGTTCTTC. Its translation is CASSTSGSTYNEQFF.

This rearrangement joins TRBV2 to TRBJ2-1; D remains unclear. The CDR3 consists of 13 residues. Trimming left V 6 bases short and J 3 bases short, with 9 bases between. Germline lookup yields CDR1 SNHLY and CDR2 FYNNEI. CDR3 sequence reads: CASSTKNYNEQFF. In nucleotides, the CDR3 is TGTGCCAGCAGCACTAAAAACTACAATGAGCAGTTCTTC.

The chain recombines TRBV28 with TRBJ1-1, with a possible D match to TRBD1 (6 bases). Germline V gene data show CDR1 as MDHEN and CDR2 as SYDVKM. The V end was cut by 7 bases, the J end by 0 bases, with 15 bases between. The CDR3 has 15 amino acids. CDR3 region: CASNTWTAMNTEAFF. CDR3 DNA sequence: TGTGCCAGCAACACGTGGACAGCCATGAACACTGAAGCTTTCTTT.

The V gene is TRBV6-4, the J gene TRBJ1-6; no firm D call. This CDR3 is 13 amino acids long. V dropped 6 bases and J dropped 0 bases, with 3 bases sitting between them. Germline-derived CDR1 and CDR2 are MRHNA and SNTAGT. Here the CDR3 DNA reads TGTGCCAGCAGGAGCTCCTATAATTCACCCCTCCACTTT. It specifies CASRSSYNSPLHF.

The V gene is TRBV4-1, the J gene TRBJ1-4; D ambiguous. Germline V gene lookup returns CDR1 MGHRA and CDR2 YSYEKL. Trimming took 0 bases from V and 0 from J, leaving 8 bases between them. The CDR3 loop spans 16 amino acids. CDR3 bases: TGCGCCAGCAGCCAAGATCGCGTTACAACTAATGAAAAACTGTTTTTT. Its translation is CASSQDRVTTNEKLFF.

The chain recombines TRBV11-2 with TRBJ1-6, with D possibly matching TRBD1 (5 bases). In germline, CDR1 is SGHAT, CDR2 FQNNGV. V lost 5 bases and J lost 7, with 15 bases in between. This CDR3 has 15 amino acids. CDR3 protein: CASSRALGGNSPLHF. Here the CDR3 DNA reads TGTGCCAGCAGCAGGGCCCTGGGGGGAAATTCACCCCTCCACTTT.

The V gene is TRBV6-5, the J gene TRBJ2-7; 7 bases are shared with TRBD1. Trimming cost V 10 bases and J 0 bases; bases outside gene matches: 9. This CDR3 region has 14 residues. Germline V CDR1 and CDR2: MNHEY, SVGAGI. CDR3 in amino acids: CATRRDSSSYEQYV. The CDR3 coding sequence is TGTGCCACCAGACGGGACAGTAGCTCCTACGAGCAGTACGTC.

The chain employs TRBV5-1 and TRBJ1-2; 8 nucleotides agree with TRBD1. The length of the CDR3 is 14 residues. The V gene end was trimmed by 4 bases and the J gene end by 7 bases; junction bases not matched to a gene: 9. Per germline, CDR1 SGHRS and CDR2 YFSETQ. The CDR3 region has the DNA TGCGCCAGCAGCCTCCCAGGGGGCGCGTCTGGCTACACCTTC. This codes for CASSLPGGASGYTF. Full variable domain (outside the CDR3, taken from reference TRBV5-1 and TRBJ1-2): KAGVTQTPRYLIKTRGQQVTLSCSPISGHRSVSWYQQTPGQGLQFLFEYFSETQRNKGNFPGRFSGRQFSNSRSEMNVSTLELGDSALYLCASSLPGGASGYTFGSGTRLTVV.

The chain employs TRBV5-1 and TRBJ2-2, with 11 nucleotides matching TRBD2. Germline V gene data show CDR1 as SGHRS and CDR2 as YFSETQ. There are 16 residues in the CDR3. Trimming took 4 bases from V and 6 from J; bases not matched to a gene: 8. The CDR3 here is CASSAQTSGIPGELFF. DNA of the CDR3: TGCGCCAGCAGCGCCCAGACTAGCGGGATCCCCGGGGAGCTGTTTTTT.

The chain recombines TRBV18 with TRBJ1-1; D perhaps matches TRBD1 (5 bases). Trimming took 4 bases from V and 3 from J, leaving 12 bases between them. Germline CDR1 reads KGHSH; CDR2 reads LQKENI. This CDR3 region has 14 residues. The CDR3 coding sequence is TGTGCCAGCTCACAACGGGGACTGGACACTGAAGCTTTCTTT. This sequence encodes CASSQRGLDTEAFF.

This clone was recorded once. The rearrangement joins TRBV6-4 to TRBJ1-1; the D is unclear. Between the trimmed V and J ends, which lost 6 bases and 1 base, there was a span of 9 bases. Germline V gene lookup returns CDR1 MRHNA and CDR2 SNTAGT. The length of the CDR3 is 13 residues. CDR3 DNA: TGTGCCAGCAGCATAACAGCGAACACTGAAGCTTTCTTT. Translating gives CASSITANTEAFF.

CDR3 nucleotide sequence: TGTGCCAGCAGCTTGGGACACCGATCCACAGATACGCAGTATTTT. This translates into CASSLGHRSTDTQYF. The rearrangement links TRBV5-5 to TRBJ2-3; D unresolved. The CDR3 length is 15 residues. Trimming cost V 0 bases and J 2 bases, with 10 bases left between them. Germline assignment: CDR1 SGHKS and CDR2 YYEKEE (reference sequence). The variable domain in full, with the rest retrieved from reference TRBV5-5 and TRBJ2-3, is DAGVTQSPTHLIKTRGQQVTLRCSPISGHKSVSWYQQVLGQGPQFIFQYYEKEERGRGNFPDRFSARQFPNYSSELNVNALLLGDSALYLCASSLGHRSTDTQYFGPGTRLTVL.

The CDR3 spells CASSPRQGLDTQYF. The CDR3 nucleotides are TGTGCCAGCTCACCACGGCAGGGGTTGGATACGCAGTATTTT. The chain joins TRBV18 to TRBJ2-3; perhaps TRBD1 as D (6 bases). The CDR3 runs to 14 residues. V lost 1 base to trimming and J lost 6 bases, with 11 bases between them. Germline assignment: CDR1 KGHSH and CDR2 LQKENI.

The J gene is TRBJ1-6, the V gene TRBV19; no definite D call. The V and J ends lost 7 bases and 4 bases respectively, with 11 bases between them. CDR3 length equals 14 residues. Germline values: CDR1 LNHDA, CDR2 SQIVND (reference sequence). The CDR3 reads CASKDGRYNSPLHF. Here the CDR3 DNA reads TGTGCCAGTAAAGATGGTCGGTATAATTCACCCCTCCACTTT.

In its sample, this clone was seen a few times. The V gene is TRBV7-2, the J gene TRBJ2-7, with 8 bases fitting TRBD1. The V gene's germline CDR1 is SGHTA and CDR2 FQGNSA. The CDR3 has 14 amino acids. J gave up 6 bases and V 1 base, and 5 bases lay outside the gene matches. CDR3 residues: CASSLGAGGGEQYV. CDR3 nucleotides: TGTGCCAGCAGCTTAGGGGCAGGGGGCGGCGAGCAGTACGTC.

This chain uses TRBV19 with TRBJ2-1, with TRBD1 matching over 7 bases. The CDR3 has 13 residues. Germline-derived CDR1 and CDR2 are LNHDA and SQIVND (reference sequence). V was pared by 11 bases and J by 9 bases, with 13 bases of the junction left unmatched. CDR3 nucleotide sequence: TGTGCCTCTAACAGGGGAACACGGGGTGAGCAGTTCTTC. Translation gives CASNRGTRGEQFF.

The J gene is TRBJ2-1, the V gene TRBV18; possible D gene TRBD1, 6 bases. V shed 3 bases and J shed 0 bases, with 9 bases lying between them. Per the germline V gene, CDR1 is KGHSH and CDR2 is LQKENI. The CDR3 runs to 15 residues. As DNA, the CDR3 is TGTGCCAGCTCACCCTCAGGGGTCTCCTACAATGAGCAGTTCTTC. It specifies CASSPSGVSYNEQFF. The variable domain in full, completed from reference TRBV18 and TRBJ2-1, reads NAGVMQNPRHLVRRRGQEARLRCSPMKGHSHVYWYRQLPEEGLKFMVYLQKENIIDESGMPKERFSAEFPKEGPSILRIQQVVRGDSAAYFCASSPSGVSYNEQFFGPGTRLTVL.